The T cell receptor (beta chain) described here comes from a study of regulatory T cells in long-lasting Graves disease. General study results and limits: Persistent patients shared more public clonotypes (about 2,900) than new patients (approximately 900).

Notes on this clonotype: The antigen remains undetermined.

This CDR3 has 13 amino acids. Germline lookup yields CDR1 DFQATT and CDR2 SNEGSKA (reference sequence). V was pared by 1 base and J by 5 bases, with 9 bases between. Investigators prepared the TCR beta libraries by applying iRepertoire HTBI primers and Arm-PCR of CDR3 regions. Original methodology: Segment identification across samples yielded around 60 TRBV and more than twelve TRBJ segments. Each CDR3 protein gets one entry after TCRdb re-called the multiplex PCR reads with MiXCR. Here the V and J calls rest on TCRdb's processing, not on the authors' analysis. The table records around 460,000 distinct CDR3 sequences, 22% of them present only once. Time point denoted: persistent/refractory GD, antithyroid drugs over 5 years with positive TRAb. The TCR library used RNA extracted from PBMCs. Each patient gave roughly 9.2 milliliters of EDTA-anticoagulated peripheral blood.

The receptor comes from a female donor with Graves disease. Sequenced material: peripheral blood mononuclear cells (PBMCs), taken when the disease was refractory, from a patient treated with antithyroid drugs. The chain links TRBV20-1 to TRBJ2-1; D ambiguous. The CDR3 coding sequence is TGCAGTGCTAGAGTAGGGTTCGACAATGAGCAGTTCTTC. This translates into CSARVGFDNEQFF.